The entry below describes one T cell receptor (beta chain). The antigen remains undetermined. This sample is drawn from a study of long-term antiretroviral therapy in people with HIV. Study overall: Collection of the earliest samples took place about a decade ahead of the 2015 immediate-ART recommendation. Study observations and caveats: Among HIV repertoires, CDR3 length ranges were narrower than those of controls.

Researchers ran immunoSEQ v3.0 at survey level. What sequencing targeted per sample was 40,000-50,000 T-cell genomes. Profiling relied on immunoSEQ multiplex PCR, and the TCRdb table lists in-frame clones only, not all of them. Of roughly 36,000 clones listed, around 84% are singletons. Treated in the United States were all of the participants with HIV. The germline V gene has CDR1 MNHEY and CDR2 SMNVEV (reference sequence). The CDR3 contains 14 residues. V lost 6 bases and J 3 bases, leaving 11 bases between the germline ends. Here the sequenced sample was unsorted PBMCs, taken roughly 2.8 years before starting antiretroviral therapy. The chain combines TRBV27 with TRBJ2-2; D gene ambiguous. This sequence was found in a woman between 25 and 40 years old with HIV. The CDR3 here is CASRNTVHTGELFF. The CDR3 bases are TGTGCCAGCAGAAATACAGTGCACACCGGGGAGCTGTTTTTT.